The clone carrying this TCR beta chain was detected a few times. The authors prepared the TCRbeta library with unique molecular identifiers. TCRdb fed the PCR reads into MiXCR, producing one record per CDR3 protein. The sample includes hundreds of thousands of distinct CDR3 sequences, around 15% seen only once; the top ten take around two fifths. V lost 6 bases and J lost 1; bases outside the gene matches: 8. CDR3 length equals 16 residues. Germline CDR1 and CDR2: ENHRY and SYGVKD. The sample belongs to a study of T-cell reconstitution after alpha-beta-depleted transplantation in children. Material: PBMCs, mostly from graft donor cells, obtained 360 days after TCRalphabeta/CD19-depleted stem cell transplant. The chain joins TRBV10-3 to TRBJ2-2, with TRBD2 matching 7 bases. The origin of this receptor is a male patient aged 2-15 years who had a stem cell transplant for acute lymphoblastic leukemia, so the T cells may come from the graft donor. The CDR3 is CAISRMGGKNTGELFF. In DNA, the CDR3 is TGTGCCATCAGCCGAATGGGAGGGAAGAACACCGGGGAGCTGTTTTTT.